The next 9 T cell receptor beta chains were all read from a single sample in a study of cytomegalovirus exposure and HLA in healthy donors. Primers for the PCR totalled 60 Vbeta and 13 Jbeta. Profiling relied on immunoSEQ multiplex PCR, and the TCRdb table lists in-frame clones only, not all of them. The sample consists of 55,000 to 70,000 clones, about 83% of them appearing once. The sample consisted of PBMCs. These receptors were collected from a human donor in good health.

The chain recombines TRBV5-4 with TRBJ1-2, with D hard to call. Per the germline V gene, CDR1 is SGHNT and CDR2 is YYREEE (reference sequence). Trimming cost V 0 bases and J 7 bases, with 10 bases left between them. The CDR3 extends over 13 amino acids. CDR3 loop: CASSLGSGCGYTF. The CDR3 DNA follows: TGTGCCAGCAGCTTGGGCTCCGGGTGTGGCTACACCTTC.

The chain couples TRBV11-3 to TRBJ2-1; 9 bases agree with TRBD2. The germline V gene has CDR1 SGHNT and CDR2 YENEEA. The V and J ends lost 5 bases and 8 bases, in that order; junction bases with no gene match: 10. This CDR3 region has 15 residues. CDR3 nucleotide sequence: TGTGCCAGCAGCCCTCGCGGGACTAGCTCCCATGAGCAGTTCTTC. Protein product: CASSPRGTSSHEQFF.

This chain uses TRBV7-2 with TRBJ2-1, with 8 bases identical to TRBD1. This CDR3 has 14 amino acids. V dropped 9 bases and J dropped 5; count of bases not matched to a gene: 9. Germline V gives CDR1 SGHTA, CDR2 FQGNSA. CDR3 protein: CASLTGTGDNEQFF. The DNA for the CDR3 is TGTGCCAGTCTCACCGGGACAGGAGACAATGAGCAGTTCTTC. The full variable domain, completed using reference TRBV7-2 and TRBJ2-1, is GAGVSQSPSNKVTEKGKDVELRCDPISGHTALYWYRQSLGQGLEFLIYFQGNSAPDKSGLPSDRFSAERTGGSVSTLTIQRTQQEDSAVYLCASLTGTGDNEQFFGPGTRLTVL.

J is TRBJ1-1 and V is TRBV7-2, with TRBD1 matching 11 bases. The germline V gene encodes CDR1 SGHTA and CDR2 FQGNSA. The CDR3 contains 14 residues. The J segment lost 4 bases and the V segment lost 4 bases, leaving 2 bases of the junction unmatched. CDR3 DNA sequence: TGTGCCAGCAGCTCCGGGACAGGGGGCACTGAAGCTTTCTTT. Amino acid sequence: CASSSGTGGTEAFF.

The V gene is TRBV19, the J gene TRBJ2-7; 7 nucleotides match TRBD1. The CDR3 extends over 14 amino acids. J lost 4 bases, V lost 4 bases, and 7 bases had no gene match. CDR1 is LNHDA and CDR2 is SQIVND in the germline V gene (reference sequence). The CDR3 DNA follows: TGTGCCAGTAGTACCCCCGGGACAGAGTACGAGCAGTACTTC. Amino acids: CASSTPGTEYEQYF.

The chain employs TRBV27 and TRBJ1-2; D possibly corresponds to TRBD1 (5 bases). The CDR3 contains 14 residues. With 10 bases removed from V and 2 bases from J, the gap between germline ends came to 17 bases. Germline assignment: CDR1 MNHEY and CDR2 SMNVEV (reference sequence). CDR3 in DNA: TGTGCCACCCTCCCCGGGGGAACAAACTATGGCTACACCTTC. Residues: CATLPGGTNYGYTF.

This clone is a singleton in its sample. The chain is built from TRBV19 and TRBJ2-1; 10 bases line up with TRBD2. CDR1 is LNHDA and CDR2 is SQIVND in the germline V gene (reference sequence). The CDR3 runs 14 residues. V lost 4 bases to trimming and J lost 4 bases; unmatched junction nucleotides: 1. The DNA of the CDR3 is TGTGCCAGTAGTACGGGACTAGCGTACAATGAGCAGTTCTTC. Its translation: CASSTGLAYNEQFF.

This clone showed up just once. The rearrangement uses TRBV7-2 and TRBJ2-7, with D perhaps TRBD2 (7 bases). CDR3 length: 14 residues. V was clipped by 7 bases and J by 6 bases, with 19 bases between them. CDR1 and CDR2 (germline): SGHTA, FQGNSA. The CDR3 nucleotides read TGTGCCAGCATCCTGGACCGGGGAGGGGGCGAGCAGTACTTC. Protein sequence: CASILDRGGGEQYF. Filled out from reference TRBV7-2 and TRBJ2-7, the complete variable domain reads GAGVSQSPSNKVTEKGKDVELRCDPISGHTALYWYRQSLGQGLEFLIYFQGNSAPDKSGLPSDRFSAERTGGSVSTLTIQRTQQEDSAVYLCASILDRGGGEQYFGPGTRLTVT.

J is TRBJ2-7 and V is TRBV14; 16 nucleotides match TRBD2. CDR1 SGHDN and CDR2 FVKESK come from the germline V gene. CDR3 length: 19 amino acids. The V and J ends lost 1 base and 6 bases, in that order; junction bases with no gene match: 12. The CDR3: CASSQVVTGTSGRAGEQYF. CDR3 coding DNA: TGTGCCAGCAGCCAAGTAGTAACCGGGACTAGCGGGAGGGCCGGCGAGCAGTACTTC. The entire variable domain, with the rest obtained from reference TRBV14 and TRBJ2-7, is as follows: EAGVTQFPSHSVIEKGQTVTLRCDPISGHDNLYWYRRVMGKEIKFLLHFVKESKQDESGMPNNRFLAERTGGTYSTLKVQPAELEDSGVYFCASSQVVTGTSGRAGEQYFGPGTRLTVT.